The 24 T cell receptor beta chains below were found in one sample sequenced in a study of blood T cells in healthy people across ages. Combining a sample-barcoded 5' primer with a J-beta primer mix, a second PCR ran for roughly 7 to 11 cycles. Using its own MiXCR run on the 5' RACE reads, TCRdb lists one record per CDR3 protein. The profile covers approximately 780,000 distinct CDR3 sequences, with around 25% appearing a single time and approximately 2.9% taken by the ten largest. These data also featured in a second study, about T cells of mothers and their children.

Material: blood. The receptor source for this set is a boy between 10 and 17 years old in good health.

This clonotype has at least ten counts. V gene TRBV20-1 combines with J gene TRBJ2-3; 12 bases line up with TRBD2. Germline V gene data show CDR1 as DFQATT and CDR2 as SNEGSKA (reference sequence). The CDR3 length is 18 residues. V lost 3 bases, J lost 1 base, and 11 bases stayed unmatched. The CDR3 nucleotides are TGCAGTGCTAGCAACCCTAGCGGGGGGGCCATGGGCACAGATACGCAGTATTTT. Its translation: CSASNPSGGAMGTDTQYF.

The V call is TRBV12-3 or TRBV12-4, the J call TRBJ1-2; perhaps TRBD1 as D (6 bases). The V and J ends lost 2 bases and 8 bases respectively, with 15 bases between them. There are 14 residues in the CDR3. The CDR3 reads CASSLTVGGQGYTF. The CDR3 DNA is TGTGCCAGCAGTTTAACGGTCGGGGGGCAAGGCTACACCTTC.

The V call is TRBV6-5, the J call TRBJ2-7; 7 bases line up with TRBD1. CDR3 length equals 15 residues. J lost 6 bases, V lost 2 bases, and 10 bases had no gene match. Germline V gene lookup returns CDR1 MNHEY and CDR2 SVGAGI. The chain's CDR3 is CASSYARGPQGEQYF. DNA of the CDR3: TGTGCCAGCAGTTACGCGAGGGGGCCACAAGGCGAGCAGTACTTC.

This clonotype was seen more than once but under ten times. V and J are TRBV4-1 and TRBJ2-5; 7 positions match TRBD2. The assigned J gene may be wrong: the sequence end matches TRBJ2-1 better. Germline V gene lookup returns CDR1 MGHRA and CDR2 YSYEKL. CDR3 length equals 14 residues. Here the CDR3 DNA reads TGCGCCAGCAGCTTCCGACTAGCAGACAATGAGCAGTTCTTC. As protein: CASSFRLADNEQFF.

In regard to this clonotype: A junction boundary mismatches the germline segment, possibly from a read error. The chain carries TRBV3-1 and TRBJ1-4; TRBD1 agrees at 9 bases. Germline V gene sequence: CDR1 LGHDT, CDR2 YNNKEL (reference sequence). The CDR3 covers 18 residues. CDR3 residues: CASSLGQGGTRTNEKLLF. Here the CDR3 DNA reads TGTGCCAGCAGCCTGGGACAGGGTGGAACCAGAACTAATGAAAAACTGCTTTTT. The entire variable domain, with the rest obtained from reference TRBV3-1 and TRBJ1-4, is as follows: DTAVSQTPKYLVTQMGNDKSIKCEQNLGHDTMYWYKQDSKKFLKIMFSYNNKELIINETVPNRFSPKSPDKAHLNLHINSLELGDSAVYFCASSLGQGGTRTNEKLLFGSGTQLSVL.

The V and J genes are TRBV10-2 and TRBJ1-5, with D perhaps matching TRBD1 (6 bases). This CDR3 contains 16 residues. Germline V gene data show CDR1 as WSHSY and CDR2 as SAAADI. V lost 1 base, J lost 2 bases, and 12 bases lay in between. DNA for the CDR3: TGCGCCAGCAGTGAGTGGACAGTCGGGGGCAATCAGCCCCAGCATTTT. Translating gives CASSEWTVGGNQPQHF.

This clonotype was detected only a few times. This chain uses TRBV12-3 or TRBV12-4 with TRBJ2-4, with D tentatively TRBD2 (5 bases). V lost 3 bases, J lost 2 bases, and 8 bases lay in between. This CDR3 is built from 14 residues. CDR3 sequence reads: CASSFTDSKNIQYF. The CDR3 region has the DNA TGTGCCAGCAGTTTTACGGACTCCAAAAACATTCAGTACTTC.

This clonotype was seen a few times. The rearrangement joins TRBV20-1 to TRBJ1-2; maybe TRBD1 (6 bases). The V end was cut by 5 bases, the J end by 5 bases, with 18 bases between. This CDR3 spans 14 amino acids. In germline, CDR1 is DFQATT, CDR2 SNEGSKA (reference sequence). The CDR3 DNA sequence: TGCAGTGCTCCCAGGGGCAGGGAACTATATGGCTACACCTTC. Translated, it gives CSAPRGRELYGYTF.

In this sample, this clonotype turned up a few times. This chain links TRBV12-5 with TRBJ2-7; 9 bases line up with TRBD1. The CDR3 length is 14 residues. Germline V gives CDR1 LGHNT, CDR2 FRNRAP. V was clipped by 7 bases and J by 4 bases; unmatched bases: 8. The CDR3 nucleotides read TGTGCTAGTGTTTCACAGGGGGCGTCTTACGAGCAGTACTTC. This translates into CASVSQGASYEQYF.

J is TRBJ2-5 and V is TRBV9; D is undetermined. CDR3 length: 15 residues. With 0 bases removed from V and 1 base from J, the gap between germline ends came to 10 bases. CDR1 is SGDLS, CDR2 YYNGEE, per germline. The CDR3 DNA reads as TGTGCCAGCAGCGTAGTGGGCTCCCTCCAAGAGACCCAGTACTTC. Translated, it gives CASSVVGSLQETQYF. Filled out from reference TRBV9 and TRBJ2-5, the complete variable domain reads DSGVTQTPKHLITATGQRVTLRCSPRSGDLSVYWYQQSLDQGLQFLIQYYNGEERAKGNILERFSAQQFPDLHSELNLSSLELGDSALYFCASSVVGSLQETQYFGPGTRLLVL.

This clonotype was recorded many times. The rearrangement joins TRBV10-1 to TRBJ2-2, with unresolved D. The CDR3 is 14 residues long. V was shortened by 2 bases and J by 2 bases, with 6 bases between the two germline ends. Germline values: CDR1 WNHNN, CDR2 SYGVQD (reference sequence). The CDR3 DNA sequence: TGCGCCAGCAGTGAGCGGCGAAACACCGGGGAGCTGTTTTTT. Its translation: CASSERRNTGELFF.

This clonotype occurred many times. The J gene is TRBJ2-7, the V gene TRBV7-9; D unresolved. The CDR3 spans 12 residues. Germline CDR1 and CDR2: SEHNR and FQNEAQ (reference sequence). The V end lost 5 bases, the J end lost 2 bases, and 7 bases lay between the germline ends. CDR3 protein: CASSPGPYEQYF. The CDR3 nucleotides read TGTGCCAGCAGCCCGGGTCCCTACGAGCAGTACTTC.

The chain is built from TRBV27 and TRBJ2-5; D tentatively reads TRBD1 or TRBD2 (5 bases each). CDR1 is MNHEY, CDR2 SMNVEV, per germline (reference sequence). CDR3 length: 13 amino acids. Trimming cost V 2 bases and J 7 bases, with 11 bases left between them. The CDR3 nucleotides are TGTGCCAGCAGTTTAAGGGGAGTGGGGACCCAGTACTTC. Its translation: CASSLRGVGTQYF.

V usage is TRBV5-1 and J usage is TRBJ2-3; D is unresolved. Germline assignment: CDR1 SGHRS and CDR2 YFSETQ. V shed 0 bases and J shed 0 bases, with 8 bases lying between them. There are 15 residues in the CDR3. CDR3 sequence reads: CASSLDGVSTDTQYF. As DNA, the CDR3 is TGCGCCAGCAGCTTGGACGGAGTTAGCACAGATACGCAGTATTTT.

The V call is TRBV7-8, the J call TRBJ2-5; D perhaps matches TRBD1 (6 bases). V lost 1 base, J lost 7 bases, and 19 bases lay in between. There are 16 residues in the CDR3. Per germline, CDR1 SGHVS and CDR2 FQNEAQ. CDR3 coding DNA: TGTGCCAGCAGCTTAGGCAGGGGACCCTCTCGTGTGACCCAGTACTTC. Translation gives CASSLGRGPSRVTQYF.

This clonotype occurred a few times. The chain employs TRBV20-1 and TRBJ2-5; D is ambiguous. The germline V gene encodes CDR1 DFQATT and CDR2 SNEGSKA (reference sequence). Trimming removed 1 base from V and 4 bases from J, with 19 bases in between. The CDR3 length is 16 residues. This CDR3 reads CSARGHSTVGRETQYF. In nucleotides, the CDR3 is TGCAGTGCTAGAGGCCACTCCACGGTAGGCCGAGAGACCCAGTACTTC.

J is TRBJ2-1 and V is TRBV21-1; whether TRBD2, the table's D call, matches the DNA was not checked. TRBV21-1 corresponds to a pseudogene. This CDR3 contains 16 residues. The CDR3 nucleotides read TGTGCCAGCAGCTCTCGGACTAGCGGGCATTACAATGAGCAGTTCTTC. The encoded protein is CASSSRTSGHYNEQFF.

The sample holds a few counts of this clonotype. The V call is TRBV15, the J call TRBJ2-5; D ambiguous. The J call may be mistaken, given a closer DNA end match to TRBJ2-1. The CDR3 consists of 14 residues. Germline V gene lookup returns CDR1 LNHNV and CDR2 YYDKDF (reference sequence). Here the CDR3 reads CATSREASYNEQFF. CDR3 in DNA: TGTGCCACCAGCAGAGAGGCCAGTTACAATGAGCAGTTCTTC.

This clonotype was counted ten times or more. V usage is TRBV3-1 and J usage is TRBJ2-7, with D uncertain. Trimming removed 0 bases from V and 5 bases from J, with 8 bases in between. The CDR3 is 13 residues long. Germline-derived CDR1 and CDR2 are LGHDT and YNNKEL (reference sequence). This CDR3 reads CASSQDWADEQYF. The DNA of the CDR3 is TGTGCCAGCAGCCAAGATTGGGCGGACGAGCAGTACTTC.

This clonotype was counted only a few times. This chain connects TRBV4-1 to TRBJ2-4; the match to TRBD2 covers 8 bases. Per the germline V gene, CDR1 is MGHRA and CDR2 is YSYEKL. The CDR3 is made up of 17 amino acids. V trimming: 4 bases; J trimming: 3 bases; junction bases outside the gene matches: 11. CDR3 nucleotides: TGCGCCAGCAGCCCCCGCCCTGCGGGGGGACTCAAAAACATTCAGTACTTC. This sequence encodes CASSPRPAGGLKNIQYF.

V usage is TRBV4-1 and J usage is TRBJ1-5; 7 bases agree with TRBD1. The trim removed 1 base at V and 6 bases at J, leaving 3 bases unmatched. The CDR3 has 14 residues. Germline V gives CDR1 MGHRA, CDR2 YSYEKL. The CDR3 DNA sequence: TGCGCCAGCAGCCAAGCTACAGGGGTTCAGCCCCAGCATTTT. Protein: CASSQATGVQPQHF.

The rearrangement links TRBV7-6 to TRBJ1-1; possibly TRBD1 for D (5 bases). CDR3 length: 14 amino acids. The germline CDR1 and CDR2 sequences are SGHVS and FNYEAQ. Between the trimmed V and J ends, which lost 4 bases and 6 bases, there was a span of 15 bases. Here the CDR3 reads CASSSSGGDPEAFF. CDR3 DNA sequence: TGTGCCAGCAGCTCCTCGGGAGGGGATCCTGAAGCTTTCTTT.

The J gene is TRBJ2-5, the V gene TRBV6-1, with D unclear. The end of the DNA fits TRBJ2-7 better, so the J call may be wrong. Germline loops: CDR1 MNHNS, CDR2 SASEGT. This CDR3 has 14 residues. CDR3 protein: CASSAQVPLYEQYF. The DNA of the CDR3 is TGTGCCAGCAGTGCCCAGGTCCCCCTTTACGAGCAGTACTTC.

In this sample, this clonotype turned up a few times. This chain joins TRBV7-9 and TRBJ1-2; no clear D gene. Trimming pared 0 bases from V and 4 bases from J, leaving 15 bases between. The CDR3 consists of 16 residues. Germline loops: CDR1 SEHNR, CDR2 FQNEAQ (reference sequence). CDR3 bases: TGTGCCAGCAGCTTAGCCGGGATGGGGAGAAGCTATGGCTACACCTTC. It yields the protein CASSLAGMGRSYGYTF.